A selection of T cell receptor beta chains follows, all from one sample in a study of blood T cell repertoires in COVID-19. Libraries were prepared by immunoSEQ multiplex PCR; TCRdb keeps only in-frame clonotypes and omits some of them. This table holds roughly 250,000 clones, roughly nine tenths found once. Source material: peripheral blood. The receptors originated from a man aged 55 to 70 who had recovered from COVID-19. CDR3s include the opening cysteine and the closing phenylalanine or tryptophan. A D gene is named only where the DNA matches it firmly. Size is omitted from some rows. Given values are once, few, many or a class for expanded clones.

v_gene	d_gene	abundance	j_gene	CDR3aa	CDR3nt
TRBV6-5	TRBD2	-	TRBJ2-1	CASTKRDPTSQQFF	TGTGCCAGCACCAAGCGGGACCCAACAAGCCAGCAGTTCTTC
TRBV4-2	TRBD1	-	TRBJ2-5	CASSQLGKGAVETQYF	TGTGCCAGCAGCCAACTCGGGAAGGGGGCTGTTGAGACCCAGTACTTC
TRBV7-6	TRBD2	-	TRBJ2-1	CASTGASGGTYNEQFF	TGTGCCAGCACCGGGGCTAGCGGGGGCACCTACAATGAGCAGTTCTTC
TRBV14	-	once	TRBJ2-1	CASSQDTGYNEQFF	TGTGCCAGCAGCCAAGATACGGGGTACAATGAGCAGTTCTTC
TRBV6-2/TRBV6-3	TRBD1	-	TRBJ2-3	CASSYIRDRVADTQYF	TGTGCCAGCAGTTACATCCGGGACAGGGTCGCAGATACGCAGTATTTT
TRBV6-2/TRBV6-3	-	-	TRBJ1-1	CASSYFAEAFF	TGTGCCAGCAGTTACTTCGCTGAAGCTTTCTTT
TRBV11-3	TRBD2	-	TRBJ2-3	CASSREGGGTDTQYF	TGTGCCAGCAGCCGGGAGGGGGGCGGCACAGATACGCAGTATTTT
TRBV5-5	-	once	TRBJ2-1	CASSPQTRFGEQFF	TGTGCCAGCAGCCCGCAGACTAGATTCGGGGAGCAGTTCTTC
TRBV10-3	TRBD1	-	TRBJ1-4	CAISHPTTQTGATNEKLFF	TGTGCCATCAGTCACCCAACCACTCAGACAGGGGCAACTAATGAAAAACTGTTTTTT
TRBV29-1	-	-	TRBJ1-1	CSVEISGFAAFF	TGCAGCGTTGAAATCTCAGGGTTCGCAGCTTTCTTT
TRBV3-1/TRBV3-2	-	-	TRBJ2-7	CASSQVQGGGEQYF	TGTGCCAGCAGCCAAGTTCAGGGTGGGGGGGAGCAGTACTTC
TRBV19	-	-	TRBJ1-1	CASRGFGGLNTEAFF	TGTGCCAGTAGAGGGTTCGGGGGACTGAACACTGAAGCTTTCTTT
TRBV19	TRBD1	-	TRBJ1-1	CASRTGGVNTEAFF	TGTGCCAGTAGGACAGGGGGCGTCAACACTGAAGCTTTCTTT
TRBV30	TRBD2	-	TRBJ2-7	CAWSPRGGRNYEQYF	TGTGCCTGGAGCCCCCGGGGGGGTAGGAATTACGAGCAGTACTTC
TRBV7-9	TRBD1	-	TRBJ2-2	CASSSPGTGGGELFF	TGTGCCAGCAGCTCACCCGGGACAGGAGGCGGGGAGCTGTTTTTT
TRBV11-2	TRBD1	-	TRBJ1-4	CASSLGQGVIEKLFF	TGTGCCAGCAGCTTAGGACAGGGGGTAATTGAAAAACTGTTTTTT
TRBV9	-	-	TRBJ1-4	CASSEDRTNEKLFF	TGTGCCAGCAGCGAGGACAGAACTAATGAAAAACTGTTTTTT
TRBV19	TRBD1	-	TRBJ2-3	CASSTPGQGTDTQYF	TGTGCCAGTAGTACACCGGGACAGGGTACAGATACGCAGTATTTT
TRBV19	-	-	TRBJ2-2	CASSSWGGANTGELFF	TGTGCCAGTAGTTCTTGGGGAGGCGCGAACACCGGGGAGCTGTTTTTT
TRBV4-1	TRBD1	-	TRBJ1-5	CASSQGWGTGDLNQPQHF	TGCGCCAGCAGCCAAGGATGGGGGACAGGGGATTTGAATCAGCCCCAGCATTTT
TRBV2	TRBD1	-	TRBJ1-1	CASIFDRVGTEAFF	TGTGCCAGCATCTTTGACAGGGTGGGCACTGAAGCTTTCTTT
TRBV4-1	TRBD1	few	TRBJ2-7	CASSQDLDRGHYEQYF	TGCGCCAGCAGCCAAGATCTAGACAGGGGTCACTACGAGCAGTACTTC
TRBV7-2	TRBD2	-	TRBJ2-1	CASSISGGATLGEQFF	TGTGCCAGCAGCATTAGCGGGGGGGCCACGTTGGGTGAGCAGTTCTTC
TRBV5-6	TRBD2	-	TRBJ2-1	CASSFAGGPYNEQFF	TGTGCCAGCAGCTTCGCGGGGGGCCCATACAATGAGCAGTTCTTC
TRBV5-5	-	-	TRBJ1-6	CASSFVGGDSPLHF	TGTGCCAGCAGCTTTGTGGGGGGGGATTCACCCCTCCACTTT
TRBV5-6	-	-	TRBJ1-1	CASSLVQTNTEAFF	TGTGCCAGCAGCTTGGTGCAGACTAACACTGAAGCTTTCTTT
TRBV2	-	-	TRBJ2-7	CASSEQASNPYEQYF	TGTGCCAGCAGTGAACAGGCCTCTAACCCCTACGAGCAGTACTTC
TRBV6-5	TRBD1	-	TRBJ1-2	CASRTGLGGYTF	TGTGCCAGCAGGACAGGGCTGGGTGGCTACACCTTC
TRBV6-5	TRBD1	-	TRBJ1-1	CASRTGTGGAFF	TGTGCCAGCAGGACCGGGACAGGAGGAGCTTTCTTT
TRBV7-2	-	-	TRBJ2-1	CASRWRATSYNEQFF	TGTGCCAGCAGGTGGCGGGCTACCAGCTACAATGAGCAGTTCTTC
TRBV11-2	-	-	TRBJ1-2	CASGLRGSPGYTF	TGTGCCAGCGGCTTGCGGGGATCCCCTGGCTACACCTTC
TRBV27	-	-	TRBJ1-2	CASSLSAGYDGYGYTF	TGTGCCAGCAGTTTATCGGCGGGGTACGATGGCTATGGCTACACCTTC